A single T cell receptor (beta chain) is shown here with its context. The antigen is unknown. This sample is drawn from a study of T cell repertoires in cytomegalovirus infection. Turning to the study itself: Recently identified HLA-C-restricted CMV epitopes and well-studied HLA-B-restricted CMV epitopes were used by the study. Based on public TCR beta signatures, there were indications of CMV infection and of a matching HLA type.

Germline CDR1 reads MNHEY; CDR2 reads SMNVEV (reference sequence). V lost 0 bases to trimming and J lost 4 bases, with 6 bases between them. The CDR3 spans 13 residues. TCRdb re-called the reads with MiXCR, one entry per CDR3 protein. The table records fewer than 350,000 distinct CDR3 sequences, under 35% of them present only once. General observations from the study: Predominance within the ex vivo response was attributable to HLA-C-restricted CMV-specific TCR beta clonotypes. Cumulative frequency (of public TCR beta family members) identified carriers of CMV plus the relevant HLA.

V is TRBV27 and J is TRBJ1-1; no firm D call. This material consisted of cultured PBMCs, taken from culture after CMV antigen stimulation. The receptor comes from a human donor in good health (CMV status not recorded). Some clones in this sample may be carry-over from other donors' samples. The CDR3 region is CASSLSLGTEAFF. In nucleotides, the CDR3 is TGTGCCAGCAGTTTATCTCTGGGCACTGAAGCTTTCTTT.